The 27 T cell receptor beta chains below come from one sample, sequenced in a study of blood T cell repertoires in COVID-19. Repertoires were generated with immunoSEQ multiplex PCR, while TCRdb's copy carries only in-frame clones and drops some. The top ten clones hold around 7.2% of a sample with about 320,000 clones, 85% of them seen once. Sequencing input: peripheral blood. Every receptor here comes from a human donor in a cohort sampled during active COVID-19.

V usage is TRBV27 and J usage is TRBJ1-2; D remains unclear. Per germline, CDR1 MNHEY and CDR2 SMNVEV (reference sequence). Deletions cut 3 bases from V and 4 bases from J, with 9 bases between. The CDR3 has 13 amino acids. The CDR3 sequence: CASSFREGYGYTF. The CDR3 DNA is TGTGCCAGCAGTTTCAGAGAGGGCTATGGCTACACCTTC.

CDR3 residues: CATSRVQGEQYF. CDR3 bases: TGTGCCACCAGCAGAGTACAGGGCGAGCAGTACTTC. The gene calls are TRBV15 and TRBJ2-7; possible D gene TRBD1, 6 bases. From germline, CDR1 is LNHNV and CDR2 YYDKDF (reference sequence). Deletions cut 1 base from V and 6 bases from J, with 7 bases between. The CDR3 is 12 amino acids.

This rearrangement joins TRBV9 to TRBJ1-6, with D possibly matching TRBD1 (5 bases). V was trimmed by 7 bases and J by 3 bases, leaving 14 bases between them. CDR1 is SGDLS and CDR2 is YYNGEE in the germline V gene. CDR3 length: 15 amino acids. In DNA form, the CDR3 reads TGTGCCAGCGGGCGTGGGGGGTTCTATAATTCACCCCTCCACTTT. Its translation: CASGRGGFYNSPLHF.

This clone has only a few counts. This rearrangement joins TRBV3-1 (or the pseudogene TRBV3-2) to TRBJ2-7; TRBD2 matches at 7 bases. Germline V gives CDR1 LGHDT, CDR2 YNNKEL (reference sequence). V lost 4 bases to trimming and J lost 2 bases; unmatched junction nucleotides: 8. There are 15 residues in the CDR3. CDR3 amino acids: CASSPPWGLTYEQYF. For the CDR3, the DNA is TGTGCCAGCAGCCCCCCCTGGGGACTAACCTACGAGCAGTACTTC.

The V gene is TRBV20-1, the J gene TRBJ1-1; D gene unclear. There are 11 residues in the CDR3. Trimming took off 4 bases at V and 10 bases at J, with 13 bases between the two ends. Germline V gene sequence: CDR1 DFQATT, CDR2 SNEGSKA (reference sequence). CDR3 sequence reads: CSAIEQPGAFF. The CDR3, as DNA: TGCAGTGCTATCGAGCAACCGGGAGCTTTCTTT.

The chain couples TRBV28 to TRBJ2-7; D may be TRBD2 (5 bases). Trimming cost V 4 bases and J 4 bases, with 8 bases left between them. This CDR3 is 12 amino acids long. Germline CDR1 MDHEN, CDR2 SYDVKM. In DNA form, the CDR3 reads TGTGCCAGCAGTTCCCCGGGGTACGAGCAGTACTTC. It translates to CASSSPGYEQYF.

The chain joins TRBV19 to TRBJ1-4, with D unresolved. The CDR3 is made up of 13 amino acids. CDR1 LNHDA and CDR2 SQIVND come from the germline V gene (reference sequence). V dropped 10 bases and J dropped 5 bases, with 14 bases sitting between them. The CDR3 here is CATWAGRNEKLFF. In DNA form, the CDR3 reads TGTGCCACTTGGGCCGGGAGGAATGAAAAACTGTTTTTT.

This chain uses TRBV4-1 with TRBJ1-4; weak D call: TRBD1 (5 bases). The CDR3 is 18 residues long. Germline V lookup: CDR1 MGHRA, CDR2 YSYEKL. V gave up 0 bases and J gave up 0 bases, with 14 bases separating them. The CDR3 DNA follows: TGCGCCAGCAGCCAAGATTCGGGGGTCATAGCAACTAATGAAAAACTGTTTTTT. Translation gives CASSQDSGVIATNEKLFF.

This clone has more than one count but fewer than ten. The rearrangement uses TRBV12-3 or TRBV12-4 and TRBJ1-5, with D possibly being TRBD1 (6 bases). The CDR3 has 13 residues. With 3 bases removed from V and 7 bases from J, the gap between germline ends came to 10 bases. CDR3 amino acids: CASSFGGRQPQHF. CDR3 nucleotides: TGTGCCAGCAGTTTTGGGGGCAGACAGCCCCAGCATTTT.

CDR3 loop: CASSLGGGQYF. In nucleotides, the CDR3 is TGTGCCAGCAGCTTAGGGGGAGGACAGTACTTC. The V and J genes are TRBV7-9 and TRBJ2-7, with a tentative D call TRBD2 (6 bases). This CDR3 region has 11 residues. Germline values: CDR1 SEHNR, CDR2 FQNEAQ (reference sequence). The germline V and J ends were trimmed by 1 base and 10 bases, with 8 bases remaining between them.

The V gene is TRBV3-1 (or the pseudogene TRBV3-2), the J gene TRBJ2-3; 7 positions match TRBD1. The V gene end was trimmed by 0 bases and the J gene end by 5 bases; junction bases not matched to a gene: 5. The CDR3 consists of 15 residues. CDR1 LGHDT and CDR2 YNNKEL come from the germline V gene (reference sequence). The CDR3 DNA sequence: TGTGCCAGCAGCCAAGAAGAGGGGGCAGAAGATACGCAGTATTTT. Its protein is CASSQEEGAEDTQYF.

This clone has a handful of counts. The chain recombines TRBV5-1 with TRBJ1-3, with TRBD1 as a possible D gene (6 bases). V lost 5 bases and J lost 7, with 13 bases in between. Germline-derived CDR1 and CDR2 are SGHRS and YFSETQ. The CDR3 runs 13 residues. CDR3 in amino acids: CASRTPRGNTIYF. The CDR3 bases are TGCGCCAGCAGAACCCCTAGGGGGAACACCATATATTTT.

This clone was counted a single time. This chain joins TRBV18 and TRBJ2-1; D is perhaps TRBD2 (5 bases). V shed 2 bases and J shed 0 bases, with 8 bases lying between them. Germline V gene sequence: CDR1 KGHSH, CDR2 LQKENI. The CDR3 is 15 amino acids. CDR3 region: CASSPMGSSYNEQFF. The CDR3, as DNA: TGTGCCAGCTCACCAATGGGGAGCTCCTACAATGAGCAGTTCTTC.

In this sample, this clone turned up once. The J gene is TRBJ2-1, the V gene TRBV7-9; tentative D call: TRBD1 (6 bases). The CDR3 covers 17 residues. The germline CDR1 and CDR2 sequences are SEHNR and FQNEAQ (reference sequence). Trimming pared 4 bases from V and 6 bases from J, leaving 22 bases between. This CDR3 reads CASSSQLLEGDLNEQFF. Here the CDR3 DNA reads TGTGCCAGCAGCTCCCAGCTCTTAGAGGGGGACCTCAATGAGCAGTTCTTC.

The chain uses TRBV6-4 and TRBJ1-2; D is unresolved. CDR1 is MRHNA, CDR2 SNTAGT, per germline. Trimming stripped 8 bases from V and 5 bases from J, with 9 bases between. There are 11 residues in the CDR3. CDR3: CASGDRYGYTF. As DNA, the CDR3 is TGTGCCAGCGGAGATCGGTATGGCTACACCTTC.

The rearrangement uses TRBV6-5 and TRBJ2-2; the match to TRBD1 covers 7 bases. The CDR3 is 14 residues long. V lost 7 bases, J lost 6 bases, and 8 bases stayed unmatched. Germline V gene lookup returns CDR1 MNHEY and CDR2 SVGAGI. The CDR3 region is CASTAQGLAGELFF. The CDR3 nucleotides are TGTGCCAGCACGGCACAGGGGTTGGCCGGGGAGCTGTTTTTT.

The V gene is TRBV19, the J gene TRBJ2-3, with TRBD1 matching 10 bases. The CDR3 has 13 amino acids. The V gene end was trimmed by 5 bases and the J gene end by 7 bases; junction bases not matched to a gene: 3. Per germline, CDR1 LNHDA and CDR2 SQIVND (reference sequence). The CDR3 nucleotides are TGTGCCAGTAGTCCGGACAGGGGGAATACGCAGTATTTT. It specifies CASSPDRGNTQYF.

This clone has just a few counts. The V call is TRBV28, the J call TRBJ1-1, with a possible D match to TRBD1 (5 bases). The CDR3 sequence is 14 residues long. Germline-derived CDR1 and CDR2 are MDHEN and SYDVKM. V was pared by 8 bases and J by 6 bases, with 19 bases between. As DNA, the CDR3 is TGTGCCAGCTTTACGGAAGGGGCCTGGGCTGAAGCTTTCTTT. Translated: CASFTEGAWAEAFF.

V and J are TRBV7-6 and TRBJ2-3; 9 bases agree with TRBD2. CDR1 is SGHVS and CDR2 is FNYEAQ in the germline V gene. This CDR3 region has 15 residues. V dropped 5 bases and J dropped 6; count of bases not matched to a gene: 9. The CDR3 nucleotides are TGTGCCAGCAGCCAGAGCGGGGGGCTCCTGGATACGCAGTATTTT. Translating gives CASSQSGGLLDTQYF. The full variable domain, completed using reference TRBV7-6 and TRBJ2-3, is GAGVSQSPRYKVTKRGQDVALRCDPISGHVSLYWYRQALGQGPEFLTYFNYEAQQDKSGLPNDRFSAERPEGSISTLTIQRTEQRDSAMYRCASSQSGGLLDTQYFGPGTRLTVL.

J is TRBJ2-3 and V is TRBV5-1; 9 bases line up with TRBD2. CDR1 is SGHRS and CDR2 is YFSETQ in the germline V gene. V lost 0 bases and J lost 0; bases outside the gene matches: 2. The CDR3 spans 16 residues. For the CDR3, the DNA is TGCGCCAGCAGCTTGGAAGCGGGGGGTAGCACAGATACGCAGTATTTT. Translation gives CASSLEAGGSTDTQYF.

The chain's CDR3 is CAPKGVNTEAFF. CDR3 bases: TGCGCCCCGAAGGGGGTGAACACTGAAGCTTTCTTT. The chain employs TRBV5-1 and TRBJ1-1; D may be TRBD1 (6 bases). With 10 bases removed from V and 0 bases from J, the gap between germline ends came to 10 bases. CDR1 and CDR2 (germline): SGHRS, YFSETQ. The CDR3 has 12 amino acids.

This clone was found once. Compared with germline, one end of the junction differs, possibly owing to a read error. The chain recombines TRBV10-3 with TRBJ2-1; 12 bases align to TRBD2. The CDR3 covers 17 residues. Germline values: CDR1 ENHRY, CDR2 SYGVKD. Here the CDR3 reads CAISESASGGVFWGVIF. DNA of the CDR3: TGTGCCATCAGTGAGTCTGCTAGCGGGGGGGTTTTTTGGGGCGTGATCTTC.

The chain recombines TRBV11-3 with TRBJ1-1; possible D gene TRBD1, 5 bases. Germline V CDR1 and CDR2: SGHNT, YENEEA. Trimming shortened V by 2 bases and J by 4 bases, and 11 bases separated the two germline ends. This CDR3 is built from 14 residues. CDR3 nucleotide sequence: TGTGCCAGCAGCTTAAGCCGGGGGAGCACTGAAGCTTTCTTT. Its translation is CASSLSRGSTEAFF.

Only a few counts were recorded for this clone. The chain links TRBV11-2 to TRBJ2-2; D not certain. Germline CDR1 and CDR2: SGHAT and FQNNGV. V was clipped by 0 bases and J by 7 bases, with 6 bases between them. CDR3 length equals 13 residues. The CDR3 nucleotides are TGTGCCAGCAGCTTAGAACCGGGCGGGGAGCTGTTTTTT. As protein: CASSLEPGGELFF.

The rearrangement links TRBV30 to TRBJ2-1, with 10 bases matching TRBD1. CDR1 and CDR2 (germline): GTSNPN, SVGIG (reference sequence). This CDR3 comprises 14 residues. The junction had 5 bases not matched to a gene; V was cut back by 4 bases and J by 5 bases. CDR3 residues: CAWTGGTGDNEQFF. The CDR3 DNA reads as TGTGCCTGGACCGGTGGGACAGGGGACAATGAGCAGTTCTTC.

The chain is built from TRBV7-8 and TRBJ2-3; 9 bases are a match to TRBD2. The CDR3 length is 16 residues. The germline gives CDR1 SGHVS, CDR2 FQNEAQ. V lost 5 bases to trimming and J lost 6 bases; unmatched junction nucleotides: 12. CDR3 sequence: CASSPPLAGVQDTQYF. CDR3 nucleotide sequence: TGTGCCAGCAGCCCCCCCTTAGCGGGGGTGCAGGATACGCAGTATTTT. Full variable domain (outside the CDR3, taken from reference TRBV7-8 and TRBJ2-3): GAGVSQSPRYKVAKRGQDVALRCDPISGHVSLFWYQQALGQGPEFLTYFQNEAQLDKSGLPSDRFFAERPEGSVSTLKIQRTQQEDSAVYLCASSPPLAGVQDTQYFGPGTRLTVL.

The chain recombines TRBV4-2 with TRBJ1-5; D gene unclear. CDR1 and CDR2 (germline): LGHNA, YNFKEQ. The CDR3 is made up of 13 amino acids. Trimming cost V 0 bases and J 12 bases, with 12 bases left between them. Here the CDR3 reads CASSQDRTTLQHF. CDR3 coding DNA: TGTGCCAGCAGCCAAGATCGGACTACCCTCCAGCATTTT.